This TCR beta chain was documented in a study of CD8 T cells in ankylosing spondylitis (dated by TCRdb to 2016 to 2017). Study-level background: The study profiled T cell receptor beta repertoires in healthy donors and ankylosing spondylitis patients to find disease-linked TCR variants. The full study cohort was made up of about two dozen ankylosing spondylitis patients and over 90 healthy donors. Peripheral blood was sampled, and synovial fluid was also collected from ankylosing spondylitis patients.

What the authors observed across the whole study: Significant enrichment of the disease-linked clones was reported in matched synovial fluid samples from ankylosing spondylitis patients. Some TCR beta motif variants had previously been reported in synovial fluid and blood of reactive arthritis patients, which suggested common disease-initiation mechanisms. A TCR beta motif of several highly homologous amino acid variants appeared characteristic of blood from ankylosing spondylitis patients. The disease-linked clones showed a CD8+ phenotype and occurred at relatively low frequencies in peripheral blood.

The germline ends are 8 bases apart after V is trimmed by 0 bases and J by 4 bases. Spanning cysteine to phenylalanine, the CDR3 consists of 13 amino acids. Only CDR3 DNA remains: 39 bases, in frame from the first base. Sequences DFQATT (CDR1) and SNEGSKA (CDR2) are obtained from the germline V gene (reference sequence). This clonotype was recorded many times. The clone's antigen remains unknown. Within one base of it there is no much larger clone, and no base qualities were kept. Reads for this sample came from an Illumina HiSeq 2500. Quantitative 5'-RACE with molecular barcodes was the method used to prepare the TCR beta libraries. Regarding the original processing steps: Disease-linked TCR variants were identified with a new computational method built on a probabilistic model of VDJ rearrangement. TCRdb cleaned the public reads at Q25 with fastp, built clones with MiXCR and kept in-frame beta chains. Rows with one shared CDR3 protein collapse into an entry with the most common genes and DNA. The authors' filters were not applied to this entry. This sample is represented by 350,000 or so distinct CDR3 sequences; roughly 12% of them were singletons. The top ten clones comprise about 10% of the sample.

The material sequenced was blood, either unsorted or a sorted T cell fraction (not recorded which). The chain is encoded by TRBV20-1 joined to TRBJ2-3; the D gene is not confidently resolved. The receptor's source is a female donor with ankylosing spondylitis or in good health (not recorded which). This receptor carries the CDR3 CSARDNRADTQYF. The bases are TGCAGTGCTAGAGATAATAGGGCAGATACGCAGTATTTT.